This TCR beta chain was profiled in a study of T-cell reconstitution after alpha-beta-depleted transplantation in children. Molecular barcoding with unique molecular identifiers was used for the TCRbeta library. TCRdb used MiXCR to reprocess the PCR reads, holding one entry per CDR3 protein. This sample has 600,000 to 700,000 distinct CDR3 sequences, with approximately 15% found just once. This clonotype showed up many times. Trimming cost V 6 bases and J 3 bases; bases outside gene matches: 5. Germline loops: CDR1 SQVTM, CDR2 ANQGSEA. The CDR3 is 14 residues long. The sequencing used PBMCs from the stem cell graft donor, collected from the stem cell graft. The TCR sequence derives from a human donor who donated a stem cell graft to a child with acute myeloid leukemia. V usage is TRBV29-1 and J usage is TRBJ2-6; 7 nucleotides align to TRBD1. CDR3: CSVDTGDGANVLTF. The CDR3 DNA is TGCAGCGTCGACACAGGGGATGGGGCCAACGTCCTGACTTTC.